The 5 T cell receptor beta chains given below trace back to one sample, sequenced in a study of long-term antiretroviral therapy in people with HIV. Assay version v3.0 of immunoSEQ was used, and it was run at survey level. Libraries were prepared by immunoSEQ multiplex PCR; TCRdb keeps only in-frame clonotypes and omits some of them. The sample yields some 21,000 clones, about 80% seen once. The sample in question was unsorted PBMCs, obtained 0.3 years after starting antiretroviral therapy. The receptors derive from a man aged 50 to 59 with HIV.

The V and J genes are TRBV5-4 and TRBJ2-3, with 8 positions matching TRBD2. The CDR3 extends over 15 amino acids. Trimming at V came to 4 bases and at J to 5 bases, leaving 9 bases not matched to a gene. Per germline, CDR1 SGHNT and CDR2 YYREEE (reference sequence). CDR3 protein: CASSPEVAGRDTQYF. CDR3 nucleotides: TGTGCCAGCAGCCCAGAGGTAGCGGGAAGAGATACGCAGTATTTT.

The CDR3 DNA sequence: TGTGCCTGGAGTGTCTTCGACCAAGCTCGAGGCGGCTACACCTTC. Its translation: CAWSVFDQARGGYTF. J is TRBJ1-2 and V is TRBV30; no reliable D call. Germline CDR1 GTSNPN, CDR2 SVGIG (reference sequence). V gave up 0 bases and J gave up 8 bases, with 19 bases separating them. CDR3 length: 15 residues.

The chain is built from TRBV28 and TRBJ1-6; a possible D gene is TRBD1 (5 bases). The CDR3 is 16 residues long. Germline CDR1 is MDHEN and CDR2 is SYDVKM. The ends were cut back, 6 bases at V and 8 bases at J, with 20 bases in the middle. CDR3 loop: CASSSPTGRRDSPLHF. CDR3 nucleotide sequence: TGTGCCAGCAGCTCCCCCACAGGACGTCGGGATTCACCCCTCCACTTT.

This clone appeared once. The CDR3 is CASSYSRVEGASGYTF. The CDR3 DNA follows: TGTGCCAGCAGTTACTCCCGAGTTGAAGGGGCGAGTGGCTACACCTTC. J is TRBJ1-2 and V is TRBV6-6; weak D call: TRBD1 (5 bases). Deletions cut 0 bases from V and 7 bases from J, with 18 bases between. The CDR3 runs 16 residues. Germline CDR1 is MNHNY and CDR2 is SVGAGI (reference sequence).

The rearrangement joins TRBV4-3 to TRBJ2-1; 8 nucleotides match TRBD1. The CDR3 sequence is 15 residues long. The V segment lost 3 bases and the J segment 2 bases; nucleotides outside the gene matches: 3. Germline V gene lookup returns CDR1 LGHNA and CDR2 YSLEER. This chain's CDR3 is CASSQDREPYNEQFF. CDR3 in DNA: TGCGCCAGCAGCCAGGACAGGGAACCCTACAATGAGCAGTTCTTC.